Shown below are 8 T cell receptor beta chains from a single sample sequenced in a study of T-cell memory formation after mild COVID-19. TCRdb re-called the 5' RACE reads with MiXCR, one entry per CDR3 protein. The data contain roughly 350,000 distinct CDR3 sequences, around 15% of them singletons. The sample comprised PBMCs or a T cell subset sorted from them (not recorded which). These receptors came from a man younger than 35 who had mild COVID-19 (a few samples of this study predate the infection). Cell type and time point are not known.

In its sample, this clonotype was seen a few times. V is TRBV5-1 and J is TRBJ2-2; perhaps D is TRBD1 or TRBD2 (5 bases each). Per the germline V gene, CDR1 is SGHRS and CDR2 is YFSETQ. V was trimmed by 6 bases and J by 4 bases, leaving 13 bases between them. The CDR3 has 14 residues. The DNA of the CDR3 is TGCGCCAGCACTAGGGACCTGGGCACCGGGGAGCTGTTTTTT. Its protein is CASTRDLGTGELFF.

V and J are TRBV12-3 or TRBV12-4 and TRBJ2-3; 11 bases map to TRBD2. CDR3 length equals 16 residues. V gave up 6 bases and J gave up 2 bases; unmatched junction bases: 7. The chain's CDR3 is CASSDTSGGPTDTQYF. The CDR3 DNA follows: TGTGCCAGCAGCGACACTAGCGGGGGCCCCACAGATACGCAGTATTTT.

This clonotype has only a few counts. The chain recombines TRBV7-6 with TRBJ2-7; maybe TRBD1 (6 bases). V was cut by 4 bases and J by 4 bases, with 26 bases left in between. Germline V gives CDR1 SGHVS, CDR2 FNYEAQ. The CDR3 spans 18 residues. For the CDR3, the DNA is TGTGCCAGCAGCTCTGGACAGTGGGGACCGGGGTCGTTGTACGAGCAGTACTTC. The encoded protein is CASSSGQWGPGSLYEQYF.

This chain uses TRBV11-3 with TRBJ2-1; no reliable D call. The germline CDR1 and CDR2 sequences are SGHNT and YENEEA. Trimming pared 2 bases from V and 5 bases from J, leaving 10 bases between. The CDR3 contains 14 residues. The CDR3 nucleotides are TGTGCCAGCAGCTTAAGCGCGGTGGACAATGAGCAGTTCTTC. As protein: CASSLSAVDNEQFF.

This clonotype was observed at least ten times. This chain links TRBV29-1 with TRBJ2-7; D may be TRBD1 (6 bases). V was trimmed by 5 bases and J by 1 base, leaving 12 bases between them. The CDR3 loop spans 13 amino acids. CDR1 is SQVTM, CDR2 ANQGSEA, per germline. The CDR3 here is CSVSNTGSYEQYV. The CDR3 DNA is TGCAGCGTTTCCAATACAGGGTCCTACGAGCAGTACGTC.

This clonotype was observed a few times. J is TRBJ2-2 and V is TRBV7-2, with D unclear. The germline gives CDR1 SGHTA, CDR2 FQGNSA. This CDR3 has 15 amino acids. V lost 5 bases and J lost 4, with 14 bases in between. The CDR3 DNA follows: TGTGCCAGCAGCCGCCATGGGCAGTTCACCGGGGAGCTGTTTTTT. Its protein product is CASSRHGQFTGELFF.

This clonotype was observed a few times. V gene TRBV7-2 combines with J gene TRBJ2-5; D remains unclear. V lost 2 bases and J lost 3, with 4 bases in between. The CDR3 runs to 12 residues. CDR1 is SGHTA, CDR2 FQGNSA, per germline. CDR3 amino acids: CASSLSKETQYF. The CDR3 bases are TGTGCCAGCAGCTTATCCAAAGAGACCCAGTACTTC.

The genes are TRBV9 and TRBJ2-5, with a weak D call TRBD2 (6 bases). Germline V gives CDR1 SGDLS, CDR2 YYNGEE. The CDR3 is 11 residues long. Between the trimmed V and J ends, which lost 7 bases and 8 bases, there was a span of 12 bases. The CDR3 region is CASGTGETQYF. In DNA, the CDR3 is TGTGCCAGCGGGACTGGGGAAACCCAGTACTTC.